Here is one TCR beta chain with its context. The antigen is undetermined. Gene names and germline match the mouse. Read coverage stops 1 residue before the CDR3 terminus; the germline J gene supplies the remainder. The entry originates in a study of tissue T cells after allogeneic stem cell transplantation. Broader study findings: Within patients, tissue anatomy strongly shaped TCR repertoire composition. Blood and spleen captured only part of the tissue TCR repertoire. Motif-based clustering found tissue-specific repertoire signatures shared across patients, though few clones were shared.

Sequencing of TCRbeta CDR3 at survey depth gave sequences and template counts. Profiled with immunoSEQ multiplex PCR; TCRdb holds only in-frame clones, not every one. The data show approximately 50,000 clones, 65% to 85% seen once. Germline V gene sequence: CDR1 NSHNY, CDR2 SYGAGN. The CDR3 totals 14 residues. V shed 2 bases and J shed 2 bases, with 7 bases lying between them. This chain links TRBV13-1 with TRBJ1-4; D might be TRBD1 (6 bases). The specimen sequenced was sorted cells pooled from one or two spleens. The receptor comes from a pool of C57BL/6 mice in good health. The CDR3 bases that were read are TGTGCCAGCAGTGAGACAGGATCCAACGAAAGATTATTT. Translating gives CASSETGSNERLF. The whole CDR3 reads CASSETGSNERLFF.